This T cell receptor (beta chain) emerged from a study of blood T cell repertoires in COVID-19. Across the study: PBMCs, B-cell-depleted T cells, or T cells were the source of the cDNA or gDNA that made up the material.

The germline V gene encodes CDR1 SGHDN and CDR2 FVKESK. J lost 5 bases, V lost 6 bases, and 11 bases had no gene match. The CDR3 is 15 amino acids. Sequencing used immunoSEQ multiplex PCR; TCRdb keeps in-frame clones, though not all of them. The table lists 100,000 to 140,000 clones, about four fifths of them singletons, with 4% to 4.5% in the top ten. The sequencing sample was made of peripheral blood. This clonotype was sampled from a man between 70 and 80 years old with acute or convalescent COVID-19. This chain uses TRBV14 with TRBJ2-7, with 9 bases that match TRBD1. CDR3: CASRPRTGAFDEQYF. The CDR3, as DNA: TGTGCCAGCAGGCCCCGGACAGGGGCATTCGACGAGCAGTACTTC. Complete variable domain (other parts from reference TRBV14 and TRBJ2-7): EAGVTQFPSHSVIEKGQTVTLRCDPISGHDNLYWYRRVMGKEIKFLLHFVKESKQDESGMPNNRFLAERTGGTYSTLKVQPAELEDSGVYFCASRPRTGAFDEQYFGPGTRLTVT.